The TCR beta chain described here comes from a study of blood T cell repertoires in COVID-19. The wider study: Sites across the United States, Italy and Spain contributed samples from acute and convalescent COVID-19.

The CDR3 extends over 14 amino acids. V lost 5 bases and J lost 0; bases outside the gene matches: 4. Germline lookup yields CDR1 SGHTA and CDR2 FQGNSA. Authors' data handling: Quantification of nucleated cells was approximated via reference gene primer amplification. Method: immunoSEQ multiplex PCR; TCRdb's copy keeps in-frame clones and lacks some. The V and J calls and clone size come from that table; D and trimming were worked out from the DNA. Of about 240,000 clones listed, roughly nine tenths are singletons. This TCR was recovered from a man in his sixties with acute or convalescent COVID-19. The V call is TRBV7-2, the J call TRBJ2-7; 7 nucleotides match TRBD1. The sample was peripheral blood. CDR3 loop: CASSPDRSSYEQYF. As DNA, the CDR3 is TGTGCCAGCAGCCCGGACAGGAGCTCCTACGAGCAGTACTTC. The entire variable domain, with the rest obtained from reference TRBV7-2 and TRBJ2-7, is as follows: GAGVSQSPSNKVTEKGKDVELRCDPISGHTALYWYRQSLGQGLEFLIYFQGNSAPDKSGLPSDRFSAERTGGSVSTLTIQRTQQEDSAVYLCASSPDRSSYEQYFGPGTRLTVT.